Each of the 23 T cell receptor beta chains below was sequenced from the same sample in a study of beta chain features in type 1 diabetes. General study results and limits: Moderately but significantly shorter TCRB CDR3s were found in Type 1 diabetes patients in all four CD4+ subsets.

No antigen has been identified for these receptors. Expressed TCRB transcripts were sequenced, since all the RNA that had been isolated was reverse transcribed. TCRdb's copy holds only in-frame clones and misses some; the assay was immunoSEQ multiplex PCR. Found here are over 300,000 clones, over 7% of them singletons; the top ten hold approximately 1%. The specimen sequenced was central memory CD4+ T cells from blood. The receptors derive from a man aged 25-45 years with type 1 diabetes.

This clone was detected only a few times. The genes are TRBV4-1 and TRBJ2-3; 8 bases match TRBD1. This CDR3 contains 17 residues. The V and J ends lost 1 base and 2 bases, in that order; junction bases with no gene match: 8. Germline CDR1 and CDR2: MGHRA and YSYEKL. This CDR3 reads CASSQASGTGDTDTQYF. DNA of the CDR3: TGCGCCAGCAGCCAAGCCTCCGGGACAGGAGACACAGATACGCAGTATTTT.

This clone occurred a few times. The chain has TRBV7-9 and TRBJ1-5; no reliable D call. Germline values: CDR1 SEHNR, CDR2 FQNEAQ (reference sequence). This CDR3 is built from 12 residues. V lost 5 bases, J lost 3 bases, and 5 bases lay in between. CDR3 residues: CASSRDNQPQHF. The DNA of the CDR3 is TGTGCCAGCAGCCGGGACAATCAGCCCCAGCATTTT.

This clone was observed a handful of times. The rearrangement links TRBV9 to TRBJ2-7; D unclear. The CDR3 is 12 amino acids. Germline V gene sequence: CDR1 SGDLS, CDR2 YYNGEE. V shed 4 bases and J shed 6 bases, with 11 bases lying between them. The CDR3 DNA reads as TGTGCCAGCAGCCCCCAACGTGGCGAGCAGTACTTC. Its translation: CASSPQRGEQYF.

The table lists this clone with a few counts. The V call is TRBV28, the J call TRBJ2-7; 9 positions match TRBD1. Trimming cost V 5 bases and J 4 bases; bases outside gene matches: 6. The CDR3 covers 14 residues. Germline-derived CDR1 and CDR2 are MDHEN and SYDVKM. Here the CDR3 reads CASSRPGTGYEQYF. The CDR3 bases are TGTGCCAGCAGTCGTCCCGGGACAGGGTACGAGCAGTACTTC.

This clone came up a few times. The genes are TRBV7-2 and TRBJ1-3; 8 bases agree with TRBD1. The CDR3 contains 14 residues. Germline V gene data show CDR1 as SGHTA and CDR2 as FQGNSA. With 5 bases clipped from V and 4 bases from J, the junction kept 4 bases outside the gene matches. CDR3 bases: TGTGCCAGCAGCCAGGGGGCGCCGGGAAACACCATATATTTT. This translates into CASSQGAPGNTIYF.

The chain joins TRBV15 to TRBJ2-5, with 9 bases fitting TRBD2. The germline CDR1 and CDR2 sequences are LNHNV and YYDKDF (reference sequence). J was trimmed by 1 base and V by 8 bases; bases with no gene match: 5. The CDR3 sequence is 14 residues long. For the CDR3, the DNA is TGTGCCACCTCTAGCGGGGAAATCCAAGAGACCCAGTACTTC. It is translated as CATSSGEIQETQYF.

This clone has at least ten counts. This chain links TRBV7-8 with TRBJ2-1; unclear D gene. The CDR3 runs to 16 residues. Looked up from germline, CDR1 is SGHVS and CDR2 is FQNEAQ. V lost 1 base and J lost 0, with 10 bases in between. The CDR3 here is CASSLGRVGSYNEQFF. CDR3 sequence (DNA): TGTGCCAGCAGCTTAGGTCGGGTTGGCTCCTACAATGAGCAGTTCTTC.

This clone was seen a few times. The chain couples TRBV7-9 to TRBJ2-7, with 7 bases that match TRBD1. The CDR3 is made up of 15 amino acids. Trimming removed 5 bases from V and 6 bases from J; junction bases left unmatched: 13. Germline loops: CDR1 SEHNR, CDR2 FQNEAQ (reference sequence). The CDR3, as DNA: TGTGCCAGCAGCCCCCCCGGGACAGCCGGAGGCGAGCAGTACTTC. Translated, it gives CASSPPGTAGGEQYF.

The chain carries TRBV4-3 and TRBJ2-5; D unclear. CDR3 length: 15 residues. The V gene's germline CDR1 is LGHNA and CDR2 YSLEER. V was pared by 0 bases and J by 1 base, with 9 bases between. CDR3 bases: TGCGCCAGCAGCCAAGATCCGGGCCCCCAAGAGACCCAGTACTTC. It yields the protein CASSQDPGPQETQYF.

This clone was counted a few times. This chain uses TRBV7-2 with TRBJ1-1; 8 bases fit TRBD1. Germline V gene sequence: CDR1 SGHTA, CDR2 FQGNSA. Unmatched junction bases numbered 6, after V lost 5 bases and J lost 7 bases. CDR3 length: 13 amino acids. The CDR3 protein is CASSRQGSGEAFF. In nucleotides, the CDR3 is TGTGCCAGCAGCAGACAGGGGAGCGGTGAAGCTTTCTTT.

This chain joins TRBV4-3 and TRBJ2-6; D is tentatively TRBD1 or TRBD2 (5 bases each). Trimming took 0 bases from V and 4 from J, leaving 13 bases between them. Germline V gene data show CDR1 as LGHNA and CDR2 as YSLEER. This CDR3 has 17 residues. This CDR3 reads CASSQERGSAGANVLTF. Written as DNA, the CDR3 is TGCGCCAGCAGCCAAGAGAGGGGCAGCGCAGGGGCCAACGTCCTGACTTTC.

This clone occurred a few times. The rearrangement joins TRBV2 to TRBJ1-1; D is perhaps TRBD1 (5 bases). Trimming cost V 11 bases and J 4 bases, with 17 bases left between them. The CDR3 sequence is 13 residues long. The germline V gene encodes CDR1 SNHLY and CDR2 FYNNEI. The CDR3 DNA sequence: TGTGCCGGGGAGCCGGGGGATGCCACTGAAGCTTTCTTT. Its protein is CAGEPGDATEAFF.

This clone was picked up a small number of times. For the CDR3, the DNA is TGCGCCAGCAGCGGGGTTGGAGGGGGGGCCTACACCGGGGAGCTGTTTTTT. It translates to CASSGVGGGAYTGELFF. The rearrangement links TRBV4-3 to TRBJ2-2; D perhaps matches TRBD2 (7 bases). Looked up from germline, CDR1 is LGHNA and CDR2 is YSLEER. The germline V and J ends were trimmed by 5 bases and 3 bases, with 19 bases remaining between them. CDR3 length: 17 amino acids.

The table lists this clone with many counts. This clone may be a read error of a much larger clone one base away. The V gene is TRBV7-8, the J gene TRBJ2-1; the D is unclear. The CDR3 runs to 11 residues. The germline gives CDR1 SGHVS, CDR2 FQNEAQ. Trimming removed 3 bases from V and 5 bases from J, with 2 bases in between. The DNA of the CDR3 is TGTGCCAGCAGCTTCCACAATGAGCAGTTCTTC. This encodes CASSFHNEQFF. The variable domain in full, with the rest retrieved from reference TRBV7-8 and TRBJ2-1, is GAGVSQSPRYKVAKRGQDVALRCDPISGHVSLFWYQQALGQGPEFLTYFQNEAQLDKSGLPSDRFFAERPEGSVSTLKIQRTQQEDSAVYLCASSFHNEQFFGPGTRLTVL.

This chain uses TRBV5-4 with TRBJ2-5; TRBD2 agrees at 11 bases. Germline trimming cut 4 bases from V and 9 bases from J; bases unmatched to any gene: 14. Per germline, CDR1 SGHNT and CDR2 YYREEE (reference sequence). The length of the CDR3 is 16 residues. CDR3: CASSPSGTSGPRSQYF. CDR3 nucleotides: TGTGCCAGCAGCCCGTCCGGGACTAGCGGACCCAGGTCCCAGTACTTC.

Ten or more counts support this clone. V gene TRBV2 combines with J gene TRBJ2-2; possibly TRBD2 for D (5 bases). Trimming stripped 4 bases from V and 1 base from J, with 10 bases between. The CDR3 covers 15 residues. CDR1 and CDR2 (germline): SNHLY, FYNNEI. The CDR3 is CASSGPGRNTGELFF. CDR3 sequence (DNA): TGTGCCAGCAGTGGTCCGGGGAGGAACACCGGGGAGCTGTTTTTT.

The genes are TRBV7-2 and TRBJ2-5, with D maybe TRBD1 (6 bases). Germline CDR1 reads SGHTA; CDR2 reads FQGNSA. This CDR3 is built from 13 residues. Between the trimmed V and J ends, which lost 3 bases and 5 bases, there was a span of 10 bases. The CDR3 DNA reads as TGTGCCAGCAGCTTCACAGGGATGGAGACCCAGTACTTC. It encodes CASSFTGMETQYF.

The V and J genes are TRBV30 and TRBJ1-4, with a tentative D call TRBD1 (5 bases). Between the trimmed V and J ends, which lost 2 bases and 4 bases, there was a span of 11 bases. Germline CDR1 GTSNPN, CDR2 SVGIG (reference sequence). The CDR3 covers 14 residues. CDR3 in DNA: TGTGCCTGGAGTCCGGGACCGGTTAATGAAAAACTGTTTTTT. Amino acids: CAWSPGPVNEKLFF.

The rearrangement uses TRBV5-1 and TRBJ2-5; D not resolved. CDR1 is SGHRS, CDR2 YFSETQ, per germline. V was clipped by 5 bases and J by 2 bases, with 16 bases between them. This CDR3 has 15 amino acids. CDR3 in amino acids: CASRPSLQKQETQYF. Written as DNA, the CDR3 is TGCGCCAGCAGGCCGTCTCTACAGAAACAAGAGACCCAGTACTTC.

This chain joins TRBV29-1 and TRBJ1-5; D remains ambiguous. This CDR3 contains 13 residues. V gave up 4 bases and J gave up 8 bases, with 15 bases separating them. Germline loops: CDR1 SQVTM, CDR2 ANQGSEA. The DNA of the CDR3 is TGCAGCGTTGGGAGTTCCGCGAGGGAGCCCCAGCATTTT. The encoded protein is CSVGSSAREPQHF.

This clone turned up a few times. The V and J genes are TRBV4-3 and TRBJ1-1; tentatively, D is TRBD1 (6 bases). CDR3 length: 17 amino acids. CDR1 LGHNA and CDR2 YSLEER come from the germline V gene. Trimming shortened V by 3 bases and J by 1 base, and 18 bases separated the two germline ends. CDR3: CASSQNPPGAANTEAFF. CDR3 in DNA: TGCGCCAGCAGCCAGAACCCGCCGGGGGCGGCGAACACTGAAGCTTTCTTT.

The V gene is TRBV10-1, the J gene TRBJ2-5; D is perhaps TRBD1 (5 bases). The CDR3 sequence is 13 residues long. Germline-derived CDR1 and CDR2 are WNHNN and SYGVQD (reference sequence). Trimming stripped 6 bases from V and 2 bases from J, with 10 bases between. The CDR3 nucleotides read TGCGCCAGCAGCGATGACAGACAAGAGACCCAGTACTTC. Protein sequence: CASSDDRQETQYF.

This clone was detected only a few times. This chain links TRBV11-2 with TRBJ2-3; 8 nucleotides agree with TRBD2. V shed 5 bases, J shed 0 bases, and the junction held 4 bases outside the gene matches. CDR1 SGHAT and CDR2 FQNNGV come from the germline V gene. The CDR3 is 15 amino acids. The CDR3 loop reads CASSSGGHSTDTQYF. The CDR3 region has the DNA TGTGCCAGCAGCAGCGGGGGCCATAGCACAGATACGCAGTATTTT.